This TCR beta chain was captured by sequencing in a study of shared clonotypes between healthy human individuals. Whole-study findings and limits: In having few donors, the study represented limited genetic and exposure-history diversity. Non-shared clonotypes showed lower generation probabilities than clonotypes common to all four donors.

Libraries were prepared by immunoSEQ multiplex PCR; TCRdb keeps only in-frame clonotypes and omits some of them. The data contain roughly 2.2 million clones, 85% to 95% of them singletons. Trimming took 9 bases from V and 4 from J, leaving 19 bases between them. The V gene's germline CDR1 is KGHSH and CDR2 LQKENI. The CDR3 loop spans 14 amino acids. Remarks on this clone: The target antigen is unknown. Other DNA sequences within the sample encode an identical CDR3.

The sample consisted of naive CD4+ T cells from PBMCs. Subset of the sample: CD45RA+ positively selected. The clonotype originates from a man between 18 and 29 years old in good health. Some clones in this sample may be carry-over from other donors' samples. The chain combines TRBV18 with TRBJ2-7, with D perhaps TRBD1 or TRBD2 (5 bases each). The DNA of the CDR3 is TGTGCCAGTTCCCCCGGGACGAGTGAGTACGAGCAGTACTTC. It encodes CASSPGTSEYEQYF.